The T cell receptor (beta chain) under discussion was sequenced for a study of blood T cell repertoires in COVID-19. V lost 4 bases to trimming and J lost 6 bases; unmatched junction nucleotides: 11. CDR3 size: 16 residues. In germline, CDR1 is LNHNV, CDR2 YYDKDF (reference sequence). Using immunoSEQ multiplex PCR, the repertoire was profiled, and TCRdb retains in-frame clones only, with some absent. The sample has some 370,000 clones; around 87% are singletons. This clone showed up just once. The V gene is TRBV15, the J gene TRBJ1-5, with 8 nucleotides matching TRBD1. Input material: peripheral blood. This receptor was identified in a woman in her twenties or thirties with COVID-19, enrolled during active disease. The CDR3 coding sequence is TGTGCCACCAGCATCTTCCCCCGGGACAGGACTCAGCCCCAGCATTTT. This translates into CATSIFPRDRTQPQHF. The full variable domain, its missing parts supplied by reference TRBV15 and TRBJ1-5, is DAMVIQNPRYQVTQFGKPVTLSCSQTLNHNVMYWYQQKSSQAPKLLFHYYDKDFNNEADTPDNFQSRRPNTSFCFLDIRSPGLGDTAMYLCATSIFPRDRTQPQHFGDGTRLSIL.